These 22 T cell receptor beta chains were all obtained from the same sample, sequenced in a study of Ad26.COV2.S vaccination and SARS-CoV-2 variants. Some clones are missing from TCRdb's copy, which holds only in-frame ones; the method was immunoSEQ multiplex PCR. The sample lists around 450,000 clones; approximately 92% were seen once. This sample's treatment: roughly 18 received Ad26.COV2.S at low or high dose, single or two shots; about five received placebo; per-sample allocation not given. The samples were gathered on day 63 after the first injection of vaccine or placebo. The sequencing here drew on peripheral blood, taken in a trial of Ad26.COV2.S vaccine versus placebo. These receptors were obtained from a person between 18 and 65 years old who received the Ad26.COV2.S COVID-19 vaccine or a placebo.

CDR3 amino acids: CASSVGPTIPLGYEQYF. The CDR3 DNA sequence: TGTGCCAGCAGCGTAGGCCCCACCATACCCTTGGGCTACGAGCAGTACTTC. J is TRBJ2-7 and V is TRBV9, with D uncertain. The CDR3 is made up of 17 amino acids. Trimming removed 0 bases from V and 3 bases from J, with 19 bases in between. Germline V CDR1 and CDR2: SGDLS, YYNGEE.

The table lists this clone with a count of one. This chain connects TRBV4-1 to TRBJ1-3; 7 bases are a match to TRBD1. CDR3 length: 14 amino acids. Unmatched junction bases numbered 6, after V lost 2 bases and J lost 8 bases. Germline V gives CDR1 MGHRA, CDR2 YSYEKL. The CDR3 spells CASSQPGQRDTIYF. DNA of the CDR3: TGCGCCAGCAGCCAACCGGGACAGAGGGACACCATATATTTT.

This chain connects TRBV2 to TRBJ2-1; 10 bases are shared with TRBD2. V trimming: 7 bases; J trimming: 7 bases; junction bases outside the gene matches: 7. Germline V gene sequence: CDR1 SNHLY, CDR2 FYNNEI. This CDR3 has 14 residues. The CDR3 region is CASKVISGRNEQFF. The DNA of the CDR3 is TGTGCCAGCAAGGTTATTAGCGGGAGGAATGAGCAGTTCTTC. Variable domain in full (rest from reference TRBV2 and TRBJ2-1): EPEVTQTPSHQVTQMGQEVILRCVPISNHLYFYWYRQILGQKVEFLVSFYNNEISEKSEIFDDQFSVERPDGSNFTLKIRSTKLEDSAMYFCASKVISGRNEQFFGPGTRLTVL.

J is TRBJ2-1 and V is TRBV20-1; a possible D gene is TRBD2 (5 bases). V was trimmed by 6 bases and J by 8 bases, leaving 11 bases between them. Germline values: CDR1 DFQATT, CDR2 SNEGSKA (reference sequence). The CDR3 runs 11 residues. CDR3 coding DNA: TGCAGTGCAATACTAGACTATGAGCAGTTCTTC. Translated: CSAILDYEQFF.

This clone has just one count. CDR3 in DNA: TGCGCCAGCAGCCGAGGGGGGACAGGAGGCTCCTTTGTCGCTGAAGCTTTCTTT. Translated, it gives CASSRGGTGGSFVAEAFF. The chain carries TRBV4-1 and TRBJ1-1, with 8 positions matching TRBD1. CDR1 is MGHRA and CDR2 is YSYEKL in the germline V gene. The CDR3 runs 18 residues. Trimming cost V 4 bases and J 6 bases; bases outside gene matches: 19.

The rearrangement joins TRBV7-2 to TRBJ2-7; the D is unclear. The CDR3 extends over 18 amino acids. Germline lookup yields CDR1 SGHTA and CDR2 FQGNSA. V lost 5 bases and J 6 bases, leaving 29 bases between the germline ends. The DNA of the CDR3 is TGTGCCAGCAGCCAGGAGCCCTGGGCCTCCACTTCCTTAGGCGAGCAGTACTTC. Encoded protein: CASSQEPWASTSLGEQYF.

This chain joins TRBV5-4 and TRBJ2-7, with 11 bases matching TRBD1. The V gene's germline CDR1 is SGHNT and CDR2 YYREEE (reference sequence). After removal of 0 bases from V and 2 bases from J, the junction contained 4 bases not matched to a gene. The CDR3 consists of 16 residues. DNA for the CDR3: TGTGCCAGCAGCTTGGGTGGGACAGGGGGACCCTACGAGCAGTACTTC. Its translation is CASSLGGTGGPYEQYF. The whole variable domain, remainder taken from reference TRBV5-4 and TRBJ2-7, is ETGVTQSPTHLIKTRGQQVTLRCSSQSGHNTVSWYQQALGQGPQFIFQYYREEENGRGNFPPRFSGLQFPNYSSELNVNALELDDSALYLCASSLGGTGGPYEQYFGPGTRLTVT.

The count of this clone is one. The chain joins TRBV10-3 to TRBJ2-5; D ambiguous. Trimming took 3 bases from V and 5 from J, leaving 16 bases between them. This CDR3 is 15 amino acids long. Germline CDR1 reads ENHRY; CDR2 reads SYGVKD. CDR3 amino acids: CAISDGQKMRETQYF. As DNA, the CDR3 is TGTGCCATCAGTGATGGCCAAAAAATGAGGGAGACCCAGTACTTC.

The chain joins TRBV9 to TRBJ2-2, with D maybe TRBD2 (6 bases). V shed 4 bases and J shed 7 bases, with 23 bases lying between them. Germline lookup yields CDR1 SGDLS and CDR2 YYNGEE. This CDR3 spans 17 amino acids. Here the CDR3 reads CASSYETGTSVIGELFF. In nucleotides, the CDR3 is TGTGCCAGCAGCTATGAAACCGGGACTTCGGTGATCGGGGAGCTGTTTTTT.

This chain joins TRBV7-9 and TRBJ2-5, with unresolved D. V was pared by 1 base and J by 1 base, with 4 bases between. This CDR3 is built from 13 residues. Per germline, CDR1 SEHNR and CDR2 FQNEAQ (reference sequence). The CDR3: CASSLGVQETQYF. The CDR3 nucleotides are TGTGCCAGCAGCTTAGGGGTCCAAGAGACCCAGTACTTC.

This clone came up once. V gene TRBV28 combines with J gene TRBJ1-1; D unclear. The CDR3 extends over 14 amino acids. CDR1 and CDR2 from the germline V gene are MDHEN and SYDVKM. V was cut by 4 bases and J by 0 bases, with 9 bases left in between. The CDR3 coding sequence is TGTGCCAGCAGTTGGGGAGACTTGAACACTGAAGCTTTCTTT. This sequence encodes CASSWGDLNTEAFF.

The chain combines TRBV5-5 with TRBJ1-1; D may be TRBD1 (6 bases). Trimming left V 0 bases short and J 11 bases short, with 20 bases between. Germline V gives CDR1 SGHKS, CDR2 YYEKEE (reference sequence). This CDR3 region has 15 residues. CDR3 residues: CASSLARGRAERAFF. CDR3 nucleotides: TGTGCCAGCAGCTTGGCCAGGGGACGGGCAGAGAGGGCTTTCTTT. The full variable domain, its missing parts supplied by reference TRBV5-5 and TRBJ1-1, is DAGVTQSPTHLIKTRGQQVTLRCSPISGHKSVSWYQQVLGQGPQFIFQYYEKEERGRGNFPDRFSARQFPNYSSELNVNALLLGDSALYLCASSLARGRAERAFFGQGTRLTVV.

The chain carries TRBV19 and TRBJ2-1, with TRBD2 matching 9 bases. The length of the CDR3 is 17 residues. The germline V gene has CDR1 LNHDA and CDR2 SQIVND (reference sequence). The V and J ends lost 8 bases and 0 bases, in that order; junction bases with no gene match: 11. CDR3 DNA sequence: TGTGCCAGTCGATTACTAGCGGGTCCCAGCTCCTACAATGAGCAGTTCTTC. Its protein is CASRLLAGPSSYNEQFF.

V and J are TRBV3-1 (or the pseudogene TRBV3-2) and TRBJ1-2; D is possibly TRBD1 (6 bases). The CDR3 contains 14 residues. Germline V CDR1 and CDR2: LGHDT, YNNKEL (reference sequence). The V gene lost 1 base and the J gene lost 4 bases, with 10 bases spanning the gap. The CDR3 DNA is TGTGCCAGCAGCCAAGTGGGAGGGGGCTATGGCTACACCTTC. Protein: CASSQVGGGYGYTF.

This chain uses TRBV4-3 with TRBJ2-1, with no clear D. V shed 2 bases and J shed 8 bases, with 10 bases lying between them. This CDR3 has 13 residues. Germline V gene lookup returns CDR1 LGHNA and CDR2 YSLEER. The CDR3 DNA is TGCGCCAGCAGCCAAAGGTTAACCTATGAGCAGTTCTTC. This translates into CASSQRLTYEQFF.

The chain links TRBV3-1 (or the pseudogene TRBV3-2) to TRBJ2-7; TRBD2 aligns across 8 bases. CDR1 is LGHDT and CDR2 is YNNKEL in the germline V gene (reference sequence). With V trimmed by 1 base and J by 2 bases, 13 bases remained unmatched. The CDR3 runs to 18 residues. The CDR3, as DNA: TGTGCCAGCAGCCAAGCCCGGCGGGGGGACCGGTTTACCTACGAGCAGTACTTC. This translates into CASSQARRGDRFTYEQYF.

The chain couples TRBV5-1 to TRBJ2-3; D is unclear. Trimming cost V 2 bases and J 3 bases, with 10 bases left between them. CDR1 SGHRS and CDR2 YFSETQ come from the germline V gene. This CDR3 has 14 residues. CDR3 in amino acids: CASSFTPQTDTQYF. In DNA, the CDR3 is TGCGCCAGCAGCTTTACCCCCCAAACAGATACGCAGTATTTT.

This chain uses TRBV7-3 with TRBJ1-1; no definite D call. The V gene's germline CDR1 is SGHTA and CDR2 FQGTGA. The CDR3 sequence is 13 residues long. V lost 5 bases, J lost 1 base, and 8 bases lay in between. The CDR3 spells CASSQKQNTEAFF. The CDR3 coding sequence is TGTGCCAGCAGCCAAAAACAGAACACTGAAGCTTTCTTT. The full variable domain, with the rest looked up from reference TRBV7-3 and TRBJ1-1, is GAGVSQTPSNKVTEKGKYVELRCDPISGHTALYWYRQSLGQGPEFLIYFQGTGAADDSGLPNDRFFAVRPEGSVSTLKIQRTERGDSAVYLCASSQKQNTEAFFGQGTRLTVV.

This clone was found once. Other DNA sequences from this sample encode an identical CDR3 as well. This sequence joins TRBV24-1 and TRBJ2-3; D unclear. The CDR3 loop spans 13 amino acids. Trimming removed 3 bases from V and 2 bases from J, with 5 bases in between. CDR1 and CDR2 (germline): KGHDR, SFDVKD. CDR3 DNA sequence: TGTGCCACCAGTGATGGGGACACAGATACGCAGTATTTT. This gives the protein CATSDGDTDTQYF.

This sequence joins TRBV2 and TRBJ2-7; TRBD2 is a possible D gene (6 bases). Looked up from germline, CDR1 is SNHLY and CDR2 is FYNNEI. This CDR3 has 14 amino acids. Trimming took off 6 bases at V and 0 bases at J, with 12 bases between the two ends. The CDR3 nucleotides are TGTGCCAGCAGGAGCGGGTGGAGCTCCTACGAGCAGTACTTC. Protein product: CASRSGWSSYEQYF.

This sequence joins TRBV5-3 and TRBJ2-5, with D perhaps assigned TRBD1 or TRBD2 (5 bases each). TRBV5-3 has ORF status, its function being uncertain. V lost 0 bases to trimming and J lost 4 bases, with 10 bases between them. The CDR3 consists of 14 residues. The CDR3 DNA reads as TGTGCCAGAAGCTTGGTGAGGGGTGGAGAGACCCAGTACTTC. Its translation: CARSLVRGGETQYF.

In DNA form, the CDR3 reads TGTGCCAGCAGCCAAGGTGGGGGAGTGAGCAATCAGCCCCAGCATTTT. Its translation: CASSQGGGVSNQPQHF. V is TRBV3-1 (or the pseudogene TRBV3-2) and J is TRBJ1-5; D is possibly TRBD1 (5 bases). Trimming took 1 base from V and 1 from J, leaving 11 bases between them. Germline CDR1 LGHDT, CDR2 YNNKEL (reference sequence). This CDR3 spans 16 amino acids.